This entry concerns a single T cell receptor beta chain. Its target is not known. The data were taken from a study of cytomegalovirus exposure and HLA in healthy donors. Study-level findings and limits: Later examination showed HLA-associated TCR beta chains had greater clonal expansion than equally common others. A few V segments could not be told apart, such as TRBV6-2 and TRBV6-3, and were left out.

With 6 bases removed from V and 7 bases from J, the gap between germline ends came to 14 bases. The CDR3 extends over 13 amino acids. The germline CDR1 and CDR2 sequences are SGHNT and YYREEE (reference sequence). 60 Vbeta and 13 Jbeta primers were used in PCR. Libraries were prepared by immunoSEQ multiplex PCR; TCRdb keeps only in-frame clonotypes and omits some of them. The sample has around 140,000 clones, 80% to 85% seen once. The material sequenced was PBMCs. J is TRBJ2-1 and V is TRBV5-4; tentative D call: TRBD2 (5 bases). This sequence was found in a woman between 50 and 59 years old in good health and CMV-seropositive. DNA for the CDR3: TGTGCCAGCACCCAACCCCCGGGAAATGAGCAGTTCTTC. It encodes CASTQPPGNEQFF.